Reported below is one T cell receptor (beta chain). This clonotype came up many times. Its specific antigen is unknown. Base qualities are not provided; no much larger clone lies one nucleotide away. The sample comes from a study of blood T cells in healthy people across ages (dated by TCRdb to about 2015). With regard to the full study: In model experiments, template switching captured roughly one uniquely barcoded TCR beta cDNA molecule for every two T cells. Age-related changes in TCR beta repertoire diversity were measured in the study by deep sequencing normalized with unique cDNA molecular identifiers. Four age groups were formed from the donors: young (average around 15 years), middle-aged (just under 40), aged (more than 55) and long-lived (approximately 78). To avoid experimental bias, donors of different ages were distributed randomly across sequencing lanes. Two additional independent replicas of 1 million unique cDNA reads from the same blood draw were analyzed for two donors (one aged 18 to 30 and one aged 80 or older).

The roughly 39 donors, aged 6 to 90 years, were systemically healthy Caucasian individuals from Russia. Ten milliliters of peripheral blood were drawn from each donor into EDTA-treated Vacutainer tubes. PBMCs were isolated by Ficoll-Paque density-gradient centrifugation, with at least 7 million obtained per sample. Trizol reagent was used to extract total RNA from PBMCs, with at least 5.5 micrograms per sample. For every donor, an aliquot of PBMCs went through flow cytometry to measure the percentages of naive CD45RAhigh/CD27high T cells. Looking up the germline V gene yields CDR1 MNHEY and CDR2 SVGAGI. V and J lose 2 bases and 0 bases, and a span of 3 bases separates them. The CDR3 sequence holds 13 residues, the cysteine and phenylalanine included. The entry retains the CDR3 DNA only, 39 bases that are in frame from base 1. Paper-wide results and their limitations: Estimates of total diversity based on one million sequenced T cells were regarded as lower bounds and as underestimates. The percentage of naive T cells measured by flow cytometry correlated strongly with observed TCR beta diversity. Because the CMV infection status of the donors was unknown, age-related changes in expanded clonotypes may potentially have been confounded. Observed TCR beta diversity per million T cells fell roughly linearly with age, and a significant reduction was already apparent by age around 36. Since profiling was done on bulk unsorted PBMCs, naive and antigen-experienced compartments could not be conclusively compared. Compared with the aged group, the long-lived group had more naive CD4+ T cells, fewer expanded clones and increased TCR diversity, a pattern suggesting age selection.

Library method: 5' RACE. The run used an Illumina HiSeq 2500. A second PCR of about 6 to 12 cycles was run with a J-beta primer mix and a sample-barcoded 5' primer. A unique molecular identifier was introduced onto each TCR beta cDNA molecule by a template-switch 5' adaptor carrying 12 random nucleotides. At least 2.5 million CDR3-containing paired-end reads were obtained from each sample. All of the RNA was converted into first-strand cDNA using the Mint cDNA synthesis kit, with a TRBC-specific oligonucleotide serving as the primer. After uracil-DNA glycosylase treatment, a first 18-cycle PCR used universal primers M1SS and BC2_uni_R on all cDNA. The study's processing was this. Normalization of each sample was performed by random selection of 1 million high-quality reads, each carrying a distinct molecular identifier. Reads with shared molecular identifiers were discarded instead of being binned into consensus sequences. MiTCR, set to a Q25 quality threshold and the strictest error-elimination algorithm, was used for CDR3 identification, clonotype clustering and error correction. A nonparametric unseen species model with Euler transformation was used to estimate lower-bound total TCR beta diversity. TCRdb reworked the public reads: Q25 trimming with fastp, MiXCR clone assembly, productive beta chains retained. Entries that share a CDR3 protein sequence are merged under the most common genes and DNA. TCRdb, not the original authors, processed these V and J calls. In all, the sample holds 1.2 million to 1.5 million distinct CDR3 sequences, and approximately 63% of those were seen once. The top ten clonotypes cover over 5% of the sample.

Sequences were obtained from blood. This clonotype was obtained from a man aged 18 to 35 in good health. The V and J segments used are TRBV6-5 and TRBJ2-3, with no D gene named confidently. The nucleotide sequence reads TGTGCCAGCAGTTACGGGAGCACAGATACGCAGTATTTT. Translated, this gives CASSYGSTDTQYF.